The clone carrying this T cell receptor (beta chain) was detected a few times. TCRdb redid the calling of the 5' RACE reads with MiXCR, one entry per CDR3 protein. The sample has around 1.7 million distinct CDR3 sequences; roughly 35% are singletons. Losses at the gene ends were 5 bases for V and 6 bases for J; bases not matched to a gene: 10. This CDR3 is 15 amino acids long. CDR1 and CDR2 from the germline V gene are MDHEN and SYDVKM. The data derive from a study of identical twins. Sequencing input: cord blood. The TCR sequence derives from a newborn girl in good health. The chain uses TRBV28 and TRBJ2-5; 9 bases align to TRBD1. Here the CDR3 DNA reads TGTGCCAGCAGTCTCGCCGGGACAGGGCGAAAGACCCAGTACTTC. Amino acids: CASSLAGTGRKTQYF. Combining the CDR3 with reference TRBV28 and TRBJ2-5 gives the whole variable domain DVKVTQSSRYLVKRTGEKVFLECVQDMDHENMFWYRQDPGLGLRLIYFSYDVKMKEKGDIPEGYSVSREKKERFSLILESASTNQTSMYLCASSLAGTGRKTQYFGPGTRLLVL.